Below are 8 T cell receptor beta chains sequenced from a single sample in a study of CD8 T cells in ankylosing spondylitis. General study findings and limits: Within ankylosing spondylitis blood, a TCR beta motif made up of roughly eight highly homologous variants appeared to be characteristic.

TCRdb processed the 5' RACE reads anew with MiXCR; each CDR3 protein has one entry. Among about 480,000 distinct CDR3 sequences listed, 15% to 20% were seen once. No antigens are known for them. The material sequenced was blood, either unsorted or a sorted T cell fraction (not recorded which). Receptors originate from a male donor with ankylosing spondylitis.

V gene TRBV20-1 combines with J gene TRBJ1-2, with a weak D call TRBD1 (6 bases). CDR1 is DFQATT and CDR2 is SNEGSKA in the germline V gene (reference sequence). Trimming shortened V by 0 bases and J by 5 bases, and 13 bases separated the two germline ends. The CDR3 length is 14 residues. DNA of the CDR3: TGCAGTGCTAGAGAGGACAGTCTGGGTTATGGCTACACCTTC. Amino acids: CSAREDSLGYGYTF.

This clonotype was counted between two and nine times. The genes are TRBV7-3 and TRBJ2-1; TRBD1 is a possible D gene (6 bases). CDR1 is SGHTA, CDR2 FQGTGA, per germline. The CDR3 loop spans 13 amino acids. V dropped 5 bases and J dropped 7 bases, with 12 bases sitting between them. The CDR3 loop reads CASSVQGNNEQFF. For the CDR3, the DNA is TGTGCCAGCAGCGTACAGGGAAATAATGAGCAGTTCTTC.

In its sample, this clonotype was seen many times. The V call is TRBV12-3 or TRBV12-4, the J call TRBJ1-4; possible D gene TRBD1, 6 bases. The V end lost 1 base, the J end lost 8 bases, and 14 bases lay between the germline ends. The CDR3 spans 15 residues. In DNA, the CDR3 is TGTGCCAGCAGTTTAGGCCCTGGGGGGCGGGAAAAACTGTTTTTT. It encodes CASSLGPGGREKLFF.

This sequence joins TRBV9 and TRBJ2-5; TRBD1 aligns across 9 bases. J was trimmed by 5 bases and V by 4 bases; bases with no gene match: 6. The CDR3 has 14 amino acids. Germline CDR1 SGDLS, CDR2 YYNGEE. The CDR3 sequence: CASSKTGGRETQYF. The CDR3 DNA follows: TGTGCCAGCAGCAAGACAGGGGGTCGGGAGACCCAGTACTTC.

Ten or more counts support this clonotype. V usage is TRBV9 and J usage is TRBJ1-2; D possibly corresponds to TRBD1 (5 bases). CDR3 length equals 15 residues. Germline-derived CDR1 and CDR2 are SGDLS and YYNGEE. The V gene lost 0 bases and the J gene lost 4 bases, with 13 bases spanning the gap. CDR3 amino acids: CASSVGTGGSYGYTF. CDR3 nucleotide sequence: TGTGCCAGCAGCGTAGGTACAGGCGGCTCCTATGGCTACACCTTC.

The rearrangement uses TRBV20-1 and TRBJ2-7, with TRBD2 identical over 7 bases. Looked up from germline, CDR1 is DFQATT and CDR2 is SNEGSKA (reference sequence). The junction had 13 bases not matched to a gene; V was cut back by 6 bases and J by 5 bases. The CDR3 is 14 residues long. The CDR3 region is CSASLGRAPNEQYF. The CDR3 DNA sequence: TGCAGTGCCTCGCTGGGGAGGGCCCCGAACGAGCAGTACTTC.

This clonotype was counted many times. The chain recombines TRBV10-3 with TRBJ2-1; 9 positions match TRBD1. The CDR3 totals 13 residues. Germline CDR1 ENHRY, CDR2 SYGVKD. V shed 4 bases, J shed 8 bases, and the junction held 3 bases outside the gene matches. CDR3 sequence (DNA): TGTGCCATCAGTGCGGACAGGGGAGATGAGCAGTTCTTC. Translated, it gives CAISADRGDEQFF.

This clonotype was detected only a few times. In DNA, the CDR3 is TGCGCCAGCAGGGACTCCCTGTTCTATGGCTACACCTTC. Translated: CASRDSLFYGYTF. V gene TRBV10-2 combines with J gene TRBJ1-2, with D uncertain. The germline V and J ends were trimmed by 6 bases and 4 bases, with 12 bases remaining between them. CDR3 length: 13 residues. The germline gives CDR1 WSHSY, CDR2 SAAADI.